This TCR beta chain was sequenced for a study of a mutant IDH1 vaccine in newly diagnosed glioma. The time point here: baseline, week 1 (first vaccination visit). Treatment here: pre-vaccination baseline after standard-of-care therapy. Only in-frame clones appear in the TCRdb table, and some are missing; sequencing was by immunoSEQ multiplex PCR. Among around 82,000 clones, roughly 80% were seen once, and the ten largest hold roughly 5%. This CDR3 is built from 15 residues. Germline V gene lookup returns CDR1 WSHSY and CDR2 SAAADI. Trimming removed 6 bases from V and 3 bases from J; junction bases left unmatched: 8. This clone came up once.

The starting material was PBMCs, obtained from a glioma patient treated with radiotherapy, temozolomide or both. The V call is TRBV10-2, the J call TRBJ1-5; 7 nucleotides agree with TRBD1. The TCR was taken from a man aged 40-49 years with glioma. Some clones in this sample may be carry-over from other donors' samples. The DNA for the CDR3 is TGCGCCAGCAGGCAGGGGGGGCCCTACAATCAGCCCCAGCATTTT. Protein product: CASRQGGPYNQPQHF.